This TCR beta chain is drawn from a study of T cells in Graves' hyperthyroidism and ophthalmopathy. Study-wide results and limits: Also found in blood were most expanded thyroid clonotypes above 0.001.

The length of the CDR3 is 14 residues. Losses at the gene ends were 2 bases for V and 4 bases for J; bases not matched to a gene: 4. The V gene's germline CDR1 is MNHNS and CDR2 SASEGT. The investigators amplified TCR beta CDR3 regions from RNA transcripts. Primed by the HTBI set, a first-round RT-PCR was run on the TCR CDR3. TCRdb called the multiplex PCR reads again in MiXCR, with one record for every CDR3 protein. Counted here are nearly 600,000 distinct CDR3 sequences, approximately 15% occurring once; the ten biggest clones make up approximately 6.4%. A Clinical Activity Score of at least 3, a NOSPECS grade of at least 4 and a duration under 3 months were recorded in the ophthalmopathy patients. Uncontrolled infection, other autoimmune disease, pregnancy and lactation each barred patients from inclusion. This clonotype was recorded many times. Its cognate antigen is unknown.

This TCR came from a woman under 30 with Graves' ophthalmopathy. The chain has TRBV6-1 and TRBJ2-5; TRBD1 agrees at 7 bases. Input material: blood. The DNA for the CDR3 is TGTGCCAGCAGTGAATTGGGACAGAGAGAGACCCAGTACTTC. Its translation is CASSELGQRETQYF.